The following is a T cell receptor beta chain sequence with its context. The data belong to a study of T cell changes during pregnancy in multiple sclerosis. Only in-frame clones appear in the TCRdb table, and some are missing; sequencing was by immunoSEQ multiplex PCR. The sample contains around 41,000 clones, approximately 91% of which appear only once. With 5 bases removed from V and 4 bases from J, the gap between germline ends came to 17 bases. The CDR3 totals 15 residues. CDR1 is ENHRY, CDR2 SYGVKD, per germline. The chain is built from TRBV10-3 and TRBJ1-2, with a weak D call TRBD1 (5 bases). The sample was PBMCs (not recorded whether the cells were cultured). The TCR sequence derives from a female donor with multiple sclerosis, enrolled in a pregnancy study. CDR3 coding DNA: TGTGCCATCAGTACCCACACCGGGACGGTCTATGGCTACACCTTC. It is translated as CAISTHTGTVYGYTF.